This T cell receptor (beta chain) appears in the sequencing data of a study of blood T cell repertoires in COVID-19 (TCRdb year 2020). General notes on the study: Collaborator samples came from the United States, Italy and Spain and covered acute and convalescent phases of COVID-19. The prospective study material was composed of cDNA or gDNA derived from T cells, B-cell-depleted T cells, or PBMCs. Deeply sampled blood TCRbeta repertoires from subjects exposed to, actively infected with, or recovered from COVID-19 were included in the dataset. The repertoires were released in a freely available public database meant as a resource for research on the immune response to SARS-CoV-2. The samples were drawn from the first 160 participants of the ongoing ImmuneRACE study and from some 1,300 subjects provided by 6 global collaborators. The sample metadata nearly always contained a de-identified subject ID, COVID-19 status, age in years and sex. Where available, HLA class I and class II types were taken from metadata supplied by the sample provider and were not determined by assay-based typing. Overall study outcomes, separate from this receptor: The amount of clinical and demographic metadata varied by source and participant and was provided uncurated.

CDR1 LGHNT and CDR2 FRNRAP were looked up in the germline V gene. V and J lose 0 bases and 6 bases, and a span of 7 bases separates them. The CDR3 measures 13 amino acids from cysteine to phenylalanine. The read is trimmed to its CDR3 DNA, 39 bases read in frame from base 1. The immunoSEQ Assay, a bias-controlled multiplex PCR, was used to amplify TCRbeta CDR3 regions from genomic DNA. The study's own analysis went as follows. Within the assay, amplification of reference gene primers was used to estimate how many nucleated cells each sample contained. To quantify the absolute abundance of each unique TCRbeta CDR3 rearrangement, sequence reads were collapsed and filtered. For each sample, productive Simpson clonality was calculated by taking the square root of Simpson's diversity index across productive rearrangements. TCRdb mirrors the immuneACCESS table, restricted to in-frame sequences. Some clones are absent from its copies; in checked studies, under half trace to an unresolved V gene, and the reason for the others is unknown. D and trimming were read from the DNA, whereas the V and J calls and clone size are those reported in that table. Counted in this sample were about 280,000 clones; approximately 80% of them appeared once. The top ten constitute about 5% of the sample.

Worth noting for this clone: Its antigen remains undetermined. Base qualities are missing; no much larger clone stands one base away.

Participants in the prospective study were enrolled through a virtual design, were aged roughly 18 to 100 years, and lived in fewer than 30 United States geographic areas. Cohort assignment in the prospective study relied on participant-reported clinical history from a screening survey and a study questionnaire. Exposed participants had been in contact, within 2 weeks of entering the study, with a person who had a PCR-confirmed or clinician-diagnosed case of COVID-19. In the prospective study, whole blood, serum and a nasopharyngeal or oropharyngeal swab were collected from each participant by mobile phlebotomists. Additional blood draws and questionnaires over an approximately two-month period could optionally be provided by prospective study participants. Before DNA extraction, prospective study blood samples were shipped either frozen or at room temperature.

Sample: PBMCs or T cells enriched from blood (not recorded which). The V and J segments used are TRBV12-5 and TRBJ2-3; a tentative D match to TRBD2 spans 5 bases. This TCR was recovered from a middle-aged man who had been exposed to COVID-19. The sequenced DNA: TGTGCTAGTGGTTTGGTCCCGGGGGATACGCAGTATTTT. This yields the protein CASGLVPGDTQYF.